This section outlines one T cell receptor beta chain sequence together with its context. Its binding antigen is unknown. No base quality values were provided; no much bigger clone lies one nucleotide off. The entry originates in a study of blood T cell repertoires in COVID-19 (dated by TCRdb to the early 2020s). With regard to the full study: Collaborator samples came from the United States, Italy and Spain and covered acute and convalescent phases of COVID-19. The prospective study material was composed of cDNA or gDNA derived from T cells, B-cell-depleted T cells, or PBMCs. Subjects who had been exposed to COVID-19, were actively infected with it, or had recovered from it provided the deeply sampled blood TCRbeta repertoires that made up the dataset. The repertoires were released in a freely available public database intended as a resource for research on the immune response to SARS-CoV-2. The samples were drawn from the first 160 participants of the ongoing ImmuneRACE study and from 1,200 or so subjects provided by 6 global collaborators. Nearly every sample came with metadata listing a de-identified subject ID, COVID-19 status, age in years and sex. Where available, HLA class I and class II types were taken from metadata supplied by the sample provider and were not determined by assay-based typing.

Participants in the prospective study were enrolled through a virtual design, were aged roughly 18 to 100 years, and lived in some 24 United States geographic areas. In the prospective study, participants were assigned to cohorts based on the clinical history participants reported in a screening survey and a study questionnaire. Recovered participants in ImmuneRACE Cohort 3 were defined by two consecutive negative NP/OP PCR tests, clearance by a healthcare professional, or resolution of symptoms. In the prospective study, mobile phlebotomists collected whole blood, serum and a nasopharyngeal or oropharyngeal swab from each participant. Additional blood draws and questionnaires over a roughly two-month period could optionally be provided by prospective study participants. Prospective study blood samples were shipped either frozen or at room temperature before DNA extraction. The immunoSEQ Assay, a bias-controlled multiplex PCR, was used to amplify TCRbeta CDR3 regions from genomic DNA. Under the source paper's analysis protocol: The number of nucleated cells in each sample was estimated by amplification of reference gene primers within the assay. Sequence reads were collapsed and filtered to measure the absolute abundance of every unique TCRbeta CDR3 rearrangement. Productive Simpson clonality was computed per sample as the square root of Simpson's diversity index over productive rearrangements. TCRdb holds this immuneACCESS table with in-frame rearrangements only. Some clones are missing; in checked studies, unresolved V genes explain under half, and the rest has no known cause. V and J calls and clone size are given by that table; D and trimming were obtained from the DNA. The sample table records roughly 300,000 clones; about 90% of these occur just once. Of the sample, approximately 0.99% falls within the top ten clones.

Looking up the germline V gene yields CDR1 MDHEN and CDR2 SYDVKM. Here V drops 4 bases and J drops 8 bases, and the junction holds 8 bases not matched to any gene. The CDR3, from cysteine to phenylalanine, totals 16 residues. Just the 48-base CDR3 DNA is kept, in frame starting at base 1. General conclusions and limits of the study: Clinical and demographic metadata were provided uncurated, with the amount varying by source and participant.

Sequencing was performed on PBMCs or T cells enriched from blood (not recorded which). The TCR was taken from a woman aged 25 to 39 who had recovered from COVID-19. The sequence links TRBV28 to TRBJ1-6; 10 middle bases align to TRBD1. Here the CDR3 is given as CASSSTGGSRYSPLHF. DNA sequence: TGTGCCAGCAGTTCGACAGGGGGCTCTCGGTATTCACCCCTCCACTTT.